A single sample gave rise to the 25 T cell receptor beta chains below, sequenced in a study of shared clonotypes between healthy human individuals. Method: immunoSEQ multiplex PCR; TCRdb's copy keeps in-frame clones and lacks some. The profile shows some 2,000,000 clones, around 95% of them singletons. Sequenced: naive CD4+ T cells sorted from blood. Subset: CD45RA+ positively selected. The source of these receptors is a man in his late teens or twenties in good health.

CDR3 amino acids: CASSVVTSGSYNEQFF. The CDR3 nucleotides read TGTGCCAGCAGCGTAGTGACTAGCGGATCCTACAATGAGCAGTTCTTC. This chain links TRBV9 with TRBJ2-1; 9 nucleotides line up with TRBD2. CDR1 is SGDLS, CDR2 YYNGEE, per germline. V lost 0 bases to trimming and J lost 1 base; unmatched junction nucleotides: 2. CDR3 length equals 16 residues.

V is TRBV4-3 and J is TRBJ1-6; maybe TRBD1 (6 bases). V was pared by 0 bases and J by 7 bases, with 10 bases between. The CDR3 spans 15 residues. Germline assignment: CDR1 LGHNA and CDR2 YSLEER. The CDR3 region is CASSQEGGGNSPLHF. DNA for the CDR3: TGCGCCAGCAGCCAAGAAGGAGGGGGAAATTCACCCCTCCACTTT.

This chain connects TRBV18 to TRBJ2-7, with TRBD1 identical over 8 bases. Germline V gene lookup returns CDR1 KGHSH and CDR2 LQKENI. The CDR3 runs to 13 residues. Unmatched junction bases numbered 4, after V lost 3 bases and J lost 6 bases. CDR3 nucleotide sequence: TGTGCCAGCTCACCGTTCGGGACAGGCGAGCAGTACTTC. Protein sequence: CASSPFGTGEQYF.

This sequence joins TRBV5-1 and TRBJ2-7; 7 bases are shared with TRBD1. Germline V lookup: CDR1 SGHRS, CDR2 YFSETQ. The V gene end was trimmed by 3 bases and the J gene end by 2 bases; junction bases not matched to a gene: 11. The CDR3 length is 16 residues. The CDR3 sequence is CASSYLGDSFAYEQYF. CDR3 nucleotides: TGCGCCAGCAGCTATCTAGGGGACAGCTTTGCCTACGAGCAGTACTTC.

V and J are TRBV7-9 and TRBJ2-7; perhaps TRBD1 as D (6 bases). CDR3 size: 13 residues. The V and J ends lost 1 base and 3 bases respectively, with 7 bases between them. Germline V gene sequence: CDR1 SEHNR, CDR2 FQNEAQ (reference sequence). CDR3 residues: CASSLGDNYEQYF. The CDR3 DNA follows: TGTGCCAGCAGCTTAGGGGACAACTACGAGCAGTACTTC.

The chain joins TRBV27 to TRBJ2-5; TRBD2 matches at 10 bases. V gave up 0 bases and J gave up 2 bases; unmatched junction bases: 12. The CDR3 extends over 19 amino acids. From germline, CDR1 is MNHEY and CDR2 SMNVEV (reference sequence). CDR3 sequence reads: CASSLSQMGLASLQETQYF. CDR3 DNA: TGTGCCAGCAGTTTATCCCAAATGGGACTAGCGAGCTTACAAGAGACCCAGTACTTC.

The chain couples TRBV5-1 to TRBJ2-1, with 10 bases matching TRBD1. The CDR3 spans 16 residues. V gave up 4 bases and J gave up 2 bases; unmatched junction bases: 6. In germline, CDR1 is SGHRS, CDR2 YFSETQ. CDR3 in amino acids: CASSTGQGTPYNEQFF. In nucleotides, the CDR3 is TGCGCCAGCAGCACGGGACAGGGGACCCCCTACAATGAGCAGTTCTTC.

The genes are TRBV7-4 and TRBJ2-7, with D hard to call. CDR1 is SGHVT and CDR2 is SQSDAQ in the germline V gene. V was cut by 1 base and J by 0 bases, with 10 bases left in between. The CDR3 runs to 15 residues. CDR3 DNA: TGTGCCAGCAGCTTAGTGGTAAACATCTCCTACGAGCAGTACTTC. This codes for CASSLVVNISYEQYF.

V is TRBV10-3 and J is TRBJ1-2; TRBD1 might be the D (5 bases). CDR3 size: 13 residues. Germline-derived CDR1 and CDR2 are ENHRY and SYGVKD. V lost 2 bases, J lost 5 bases, and 9 bases lay in between. The CDR3 bases are TGTGCCATCAGTGAGACAGGAGAATATGGCTACACCTTC. Amino acids: CAISETGEYGYTF.

Points on this clone: The same CDR3 can be traced to other DNA sequences in this sample. This chain connects TRBV19 to TRBJ1-5; TRBD1 might be the D (6 bases). V lost 3 bases and J lost 2, with 8 bases in between. Germline CDR1 is LNHDA and CDR2 is SQIVND (reference sequence). CDR3 length equals 14 residues. As DNA, the CDR3 is TGTGCCAGTAGTATGACAGGAGGCAATCAGCCCCAGCATTTT. It codes for CASSMTGGNQPQHF.

This chain uses TRBV9 with TRBJ1-3; no reliable D call. Germline V gene lookup returns CDR1 SGDLS and CDR2 YYNGEE. V was pared by 0 bases and J by 3 bases, with 7 bases between. CDR3 length: 14 amino acids. The CDR3 DNA reads as TGTGCCAGCAGCGTAGACTACCATGGAAACACCATATATTTT. Translated, it gives CASSVDYHGNTIYF.

This clone showed up just once. This chain uses TRBV6-1 with TRBJ1-3, with D hard to call. The CDR3 extends over 14 amino acids. Per germline, CDR1 MNHNS and CDR2 SASEGT. Trimming shortened V by 7 bases and J by 0 bases, and 10 bases separated the two germline ends. The CDR3 region has the DNA TGTGCCAGCACCAAGGAGAACTCTGGAAACACCATATATTTT. Translating it yields CASTKENSGNTIYF.

J is TRBJ2-7 and V is TRBV6-1; 8 bases fit TRBD1. V lost 5 bases to trimming and J lost 2 bases; unmatched junction nucleotides: 8. CDR3 size: 15 residues. Germline-derived CDR1 and CDR2 are MNHNS and SASEGT. CDR3 coding DNA: TGTGCCAGCAGTATAGCAGGGGGCGGGCCCTACGAGCAGTACTTC. Its translation: CASSIAGGGPYEQYF.

This sequence joins TRBV6-5 and TRBJ1-2; D is unclear. CDR1 and CDR2 from the germline V gene are MNHEY and SVGAGI. Trimming left V 6 bases short and J 8 bases short, with 10 bases between. The length of the CDR3 is 11 residues. The CDR3 loop reads CASSSALGYTF. CDR3 nucleotide sequence: TGTGCCAGCAGCTCCGCATTAGGCTACACCTTC.

The table lists this clone with a count of one. This CDR3 is CASSRQGSYEQYF. The CDR3 DNA is TGTGCCAGCAGTCGCCAGGGGTCCTACGAGCAGTACTTC. J is TRBJ2-7 and V is TRBV6-6, with D perhaps TRBD1 (6 bases). This CDR3 region has 13 residues. The germline V gene encodes CDR1 MNHNY and CDR2 SVGAGI (reference sequence). The germline V and J ends were trimmed by 5 bases and 1 base, with 9 bases remaining between them.

The chain is built from TRBV5-4 and TRBJ2-5; no reliable D call. V shed 2 bases and J shed 4 bases, with 9 bases lying between them. The CDR3 consists of 13 residues. Germline lookup yields CDR1 SGHNT and CDR2 YYREEE (reference sequence). The DNA of the CDR3 is TGTGCCAGCAGCTTAAAAGTCTCAGAGACCCAGTACTTC. It encodes CASSLKVSETQYF.

This sequence joins TRBV4-1 and TRBJ1-4, with D perhaps matching TRBD1 (6 bases). Germline V gene sequence: CDR1 MGHRA, CDR2 YSYEKL. The CDR3 is 16 amino acids. Trimming pared 0 bases from V and 3 bases from J, leaving 11 bases between. The DNA of the CDR3 is TGCGCCAGCAGCCAAGAAGAGGGGGGAGCTAATGAAAAACTGTTTTTT. It encodes CASSQEEGGANEKLFF.

A single count supports this clone. V is TRBV5-4 and J is TRBJ2-3; 11 bases align to TRBD2. CDR3 length equals 16 residues. Looked up from germline, CDR1 is SGHNT and CDR2 is YYREEE (reference sequence). Trimming took 4 bases from V and 1 from J; bases not matched to a gene: 5. The CDR3 DNA reads TGTGCCAGCAGCAGGCTAGCGGGGGGCCGCACAGATACGCAGTATTTT. Translation: CASSRLAGGRTDTQYF.

This clone was seen a single time. J is TRBJ2-6 and V is TRBV30; a possible D gene is TRBD1 (5 bases). The CDR3 covers 15 residues. Per the germline V gene, CDR1 is GTSNPN and CDR2 is SVGIG (reference sequence). V was trimmed by 4 bases and J by 2 bases, leaving 12 bases between them. CDR3 DNA sequence: TGTGCCTGGAAGGCAGGGCTCGCTGGGGCCAACGTCCTGACTTTC. This encodes CAWKAGLAGANVLTF.

V gene TRBV10-3 combines with J gene TRBJ2-2; TRBD2 agrees at 11 bases. The trim removed 4 bases at V and 2 bases at J, leaving 6 bases unmatched. Looked up from germline, CDR1 is ENHRY and CDR2 is SYGVKD. This CDR3 contains 17 residues. Here the CDR3 reads CAISGPGLADNTGELFF. CDR3 in DNA: TGTGCCATCAGTGGCCCGGGACTAGCGGATAACACCGGGGAGCTGTTTTTT.

The gene calls are TRBV18 and TRBJ2-3, with D perhaps matching TRBD1 (5 bases). Looked up from germline, CDR1 is KGHSH and CDR2 is LQKENI. This CDR3 has 15 amino acids. Trimming stripped 1 base from V and 1 base from J, with 9 bases between. CDR3 protein: CASSPQGLGTDTQYF. The CDR3 bases are TGTGCCAGCTCACCACAGGGGCTCGGCACAGATACGCAGTATTTT.

Written as DNA, the CDR3 is TGCGCCAGCAGCCAAGAGCCGTCTAGCGGGAGGATTCGGGTCAATGAGCAGTTCTTC. Its translation: CASSQEPSSGRIRVNEQFF. This chain connects TRBV4-3 to TRBJ2-1; 11 nucleotides line up with TRBD2. This CDR3 has 19 amino acids. The J segment lost 6 bases and the V segment lost 0 bases, leaving 13 bases of the junction unmatched. Germline V lookup: CDR1 LGHNA, CDR2 YSLEER.

This chain joins TRBV28 and TRBJ1-2; weak D call: TRBD1 (5 bases). Germline-derived CDR1 and CDR2 are MDHEN and SYDVKM. The V end lost 7 bases, the J end lost 0 bases, and 15 bases lay between the germline ends. The CDR3 spans 15 residues. CDR3 DNA: TGTGCCAGCACTCGCGCCCCACAGGCTAACTATGGCTACACCTTC. This translates into CASTRAPQANYGYTF.

This clone has more than one count but fewer than ten. The CDR3 is CASSFVTSGANVLTF. CDR3 in DNA: TGTGCCAGCAGCTTCGTGACGAGTGGGGCCAACGTCCTGACTTTC. This chain uses TRBV5-5 with TRBJ2-6; D call uncertain. The V gene's germline CDR1 is SGHKS and CDR2 YYEKEE (reference sequence). V was trimmed by 2 bases and J by 3 bases, leaving 9 bases between them. The CDR3 loop spans 15 amino acids. The complete variable domain, with remaining parts taken from reference TRBV5-5 and TRBJ2-6, reads DAGVTQSPTHLIKTRGQQVTLRCSPISGHKSVSWYQQVLGQGPQFIFQYYEKEERGRGNFPDRFSARQFPNYSSELNVNALLLGDSALYLCASSFVTSGANVLTFGAGSRLTVL.

The rearrangement uses TRBV7-9 and TRBJ2-1, with D hard to call. Trimming cost V 2 bases and J 0 bases, with 14 bases left between them. CDR1 SEHNR and CDR2 FQNEAQ come from the germline V gene (reference sequence). This CDR3 is built from 17 residues. This CDR3 is CASSLFLISSSYNEQFF. The CDR3 DNA reads as TGTGCCAGCAGCTTATTCCTCATATCGAGCTCCTACAATGAGCAGTTCTTC. The complete variable domain, with remaining parts taken from reference TRBV7-9 and TRBJ2-1, reads DTGVSQNPRHKITKRGQNVTFRCDPISEHNRLYWYRQTLGQGPEFLTYFQNEAQLEKSRLLSDRFSAERPKGSFSTLEIQRTEQGDSAMYLCASSLFLISSSYNEQFFGPGTRLTVL.